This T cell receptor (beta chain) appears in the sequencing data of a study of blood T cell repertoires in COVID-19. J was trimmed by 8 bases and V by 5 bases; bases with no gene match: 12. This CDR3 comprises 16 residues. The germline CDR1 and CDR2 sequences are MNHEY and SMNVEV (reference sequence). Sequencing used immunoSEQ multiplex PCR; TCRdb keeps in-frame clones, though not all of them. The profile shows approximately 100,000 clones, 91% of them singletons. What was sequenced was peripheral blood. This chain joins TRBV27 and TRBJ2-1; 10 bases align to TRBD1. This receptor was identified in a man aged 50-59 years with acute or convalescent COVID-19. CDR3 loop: CASSPSLGTGVDEQFF. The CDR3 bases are TGTGCCAGCAGTCCCTCCCTTGGGACAGGGGTGGATGAGCAGTTCTTC.